The 21 T cell receptor beta chains reported below all come from one sample, sequenced in a study of T cells in localized non-small cell lung cancer. Assay: immunoSEQ multiplex PCR; the TCRdb copy retains only in-frame clones and omits some. The sample consists of about 21,000 clones, around nine tenths of them appearing once. The sequencing here drew on peripheral blood, taken before any cancer treatment. Source of these receptors: a male donor aged 60 or over with stage I squamous cell lung carcinoma.

This chain uses TRBV30 with TRBJ1-5, with D maybe TRBD1 (6 bases). V lost 0 bases to trimming and J lost 1 base, with 13 bases between them. The CDR3 length is 16 residues. Germline V gene sequence: CDR1 GTSNPN, CDR2 SVGIG (reference sequence). The CDR3 nucleotides read TGTGCCTGGAGTGTACCTGCGGGGGCCAGCAATCAGCCCCAGCATTTT. Amino acids: CAWSVPAGASNQPQHF.

V usage is TRBV7-9 and J usage is TRBJ1-2; the D gene is possibly TRBD1 (6 bases). In germline, CDR1 is SEHNR, CDR2 FQNEAQ (reference sequence). V lost 1 base and J 0 bases, leaving 9 bases between the germline ends. The CDR3 has 15 amino acids. CDR3: CASSLDRTANYGYTF. CDR3 DNA sequence: TGTGCCAGCAGCTTAGATAGGACAGCTAACTATGGCTACACCTTC.

CDR3: CASSPSGTGNYNEQFF. In DNA form, the CDR3 reads TGTGCCAGCAGCCCGTCGGGAACAGGGAATTACAATGAGCAGTTCTTC. The V and J genes are TRBV9 and TRBJ2-1; a possible D gene is TRBD1 (6 bases). V was trimmed by 4 bases and J by 4 bases, leaving 18 bases between them. Germline CDR1 SGDLS, CDR2 YYNGEE. This CDR3 has 16 residues.

V and J are TRBV6-5 and TRBJ1-2; tentative D call: TRBD1 (6 bases). V was pared by 6 bases and J by 4 bases, with 12 bases between. CDR1 and CDR2 from the germline V gene are MNHEY and SVGAGI. This CDR3 is 13 amino acids long. The CDR3 loop is CASSAGAVYGYTF. CDR3 DNA sequence: TGTGCCAGCAGCGCGGGGGCGGTCTATGGCTACACCTTC.

The table lists this clone with a few counts. This chain uses TRBV30 with TRBJ1-1; tentatively, D is TRBD1 (6 bases). Deletions cut 5 bases from V and 0 bases from J, with 25 bases between. CDR3 length: 18 amino acids. Germline V CDR1 and CDR2: GTSNPN, SVGIG (reference sequence). DNA of the CDR3: TGTGCCTGGTTCATGCCAGGGGCATTTGAGAGGGTGAACACTGAAGCTTTCTTT. This sequence encodes CAWFMPGAFERVNTEAFF. Based on the CDR3 plus reference TRBV30 and TRBJ1-1, the full variable domain is SQTIHQWPATLVQPVGSPLSLECTVEGTSNPNLYWYRQAAGRGLQLLFYSVGIGQISSEVPQNLSASRPQDRQFILSSKKLLLSDSGFYLCAWFMPGAFERVNTEAFFGQGTRLTVV.

The rearrangement joins TRBV18 to TRBJ1-1; D not certain. The CDR3 is made up of 13 amino acids. V was cut by 2 bases and J by 0 bases, with 4 bases left in between. Per germline, CDR1 KGHSH and CDR2 LQKENI. The CDR3 sequence: CASSPDLNTEAFF. The CDR3 coding sequence is TGTGCCAGCTCACCAGACCTGAACACTGAAGCTTTCTTT.

CDR3 sequence: CASSDSITHEQYF. As DNA, the CDR3 is TGTGCCAGCAGTGACAGCATCACTCACGAGCAGTACTTC. The chain recombines TRBV6-1 with TRBJ2-7, with D unresolved. V was cut by 3 bases and J by 5 bases, with 11 bases left in between. Germline assignment: CDR1 MNHNS and CDR2 SASEGT. The CDR3 length is 13 residues.

The rearrangement joins TRBV6-5 to TRBJ1-2; D remains ambiguous. Germline CDR1 and CDR2: MNHEY and SVGAGI. Trimming shortened V by 2 bases and J by 6 bases, and 13 bases separated the two germline ends. The CDR3 has 14 amino acids. The CDR3 loop is CASSYLREGDGYTF. The DNA of the CDR3 is TGTGCCAGCAGTTACCTCCGTGAGGGAGATGGCTACACCTTC.

This clone was observed a single time. CDR3 loop: CASSIALWQGINIQYF. In nucleotides, the CDR3 is TGTGCCAGTAGTATAGCCCTCTGGCAGGGGATAAACATTCAGTACTTC. V usage is TRBV19 and J usage is TRBJ2-4, with a tentative D call TRBD1 (6 bases). The ends were cut back, 1 base at V and 6 bases at J, with 16 bases in the middle. There are 16 residues in the CDR3. Germline V gene data show CDR1 as LNHDA and CDR2 as SQIVND (reference sequence). Variable domain in full (rest from reference TRBV19 and TRBJ2-4): DGGITQSPKYLFRKEGQNVTLSCEQNLNHDAMYWYRQDPGQGLRLIYYSQIVNDFQKGDIAEGYSVSREKKESFPLTVTSAQKNPTAFYLCASSIALWQGINIQYFGAGTRLSVL.

This rearrangement joins TRBV6-5 to TRBJ1-5; D is undetermined. Per the germline V gene, CDR1 is MNHEY and CDR2 is SVGAGI. This CDR3 is 15 amino acids long. V dropped 6 bases and J dropped 0 bases, with 12 bases sitting between them. The CDR3 sequence: CASSPRGYSNQPQHF. CDR3 coding DNA: TGTGCCAGCAGCCCCCGTGGATATAGCAATCAGCCCCAGCATTTT.

The chain carries TRBV29-1 and TRBJ1-1, with a tentative D call TRBD1 (5 bases). Trimming pared 3 bases from V and 2 bases from J, leaving 13 bases between. The CDR3 contains 14 residues. The germline V gene encodes CDR1 SQVTM and CDR2 ANQGSEA. The CDR3 is CSVDLRDANTEAFF. CDR3 sequence (DNA): TGCAGCGTTGATCTCCGGGACGCCAACACTGAAGCTTTCTTT.

This clone has a single count. This chain links TRBV5-4 with TRBJ2-1, with 7 bases identical to TRBD2. The CDR3 covers 13 residues. The V gene end was trimmed by 0 bases and the J gene end by 8 bases; junction bases not matched to a gene: 2. The germline V gene has CDR1 SGHNT and CDR2 YYREEE (reference sequence). The CDR3: CASSLVGGDEQFF. As DNA, the CDR3 is TGTGCCAGCAGCTTGGTTGGGGGGGATGAGCAGTTCTTC. The full variable domain, completed using reference TRBV5-4 and TRBJ2-1, is ETGVTQSPTHLIKTRGQQVTLRCSSQSGHNTVSWYQQALGQGPQFIFQYYREEENGRGNFPPRFSGLQFPNYSSELNVNALELDDSALYLCASSLVGGDEQFFGPGTRLTVL.

The V gene is TRBV4-1, the J gene TRBJ1-2, with D possibly TRBD1 on 5 matching bases. The germline V and J ends were trimmed by 5 bases and 3 bases, with 16 bases remaining between them. This CDR3 region has 15 residues. Per germline, CDR1 MGHRA and CDR2 YSYEKL. This chain's CDR3 is CASSSSGQGHYGYTF. The CDR3 coding sequence is TGCGCCAGCAGCTCCTCGGGGCAGGGCCACTATGGCTACACCTTC.

This clone was counted a few times. V gene TRBV30 combines with J gene TRBJ1-2; TRBD1 aligns across 10 bases. V trimming: 2 bases; J trimming: 5 bases; junction bases outside the gene matches: 2. CDR1 is GTSNPN, CDR2 SVGIG, per germline (reference sequence). The CDR3 is made up of 13 amino acids. The CDR3 DNA reads TGTGCCTGGAGTAGACAGGGGGCATATGGCTACACCTTC. Translated, it gives CAWSRQGAYGYTF.

The chain is built from TRBV7-3 and TRBJ2-2, with 8 bases lining up with TRBD1. CDR3 length: 15 amino acids. Germline lookup yields CDR1 SGHTA and CDR2 FQGTGA. With V trimmed by 3 bases and J by 1 base, 1 base remained unmatched. The CDR3 region has the DNA TGTGCCAGCAGCTTGGGGACAGGGAACACCGGGGAGCTGTTTTTT. Amino acids: CASSLGTGNTGELFF.

The CDR3 DNA is TGCGCCAGCAGCTTGGCCGAATTAACTAATGAAAAACTGTTTTTT. Residues: CASSLAELTNEKLFF. This chain uses TRBV5-1 with TRBJ1-4; D remains unclear. The germline V gene encodes CDR1 SGHRS and CDR2 YFSETQ. This CDR3 has 15 amino acids. V was cut by 0 bases and J by 1 base, with 7 bases left in between.

The gene calls are TRBV19 and TRBJ2-2; no definite D call. The CDR3 is 17 residues long. Germline values: CDR1 LNHDA, CDR2 SQIVND (reference sequence). The V and J ends lost 3 bases and 0 bases respectively, with 14 bases between them. CDR3 amino acids: CASSIVFAGANTGELFF. CDR3 nucleotides: TGTGCCAGTAGTATTGTCTTCGCTGGGGCGAACACCGGGGAGCTGTTTTTT.

CDR3 in amino acids: CASSYKVDSPLHF. The DNA for the CDR3 is TGTGCCAGCAGTTATAAAGTGGATTCACCCCTCCACTTT. V usage is TRBV6-1 and J usage is TRBJ1-6; D is ambiguous. Trimming removed 5 bases at V and 8 bases at J, with 10 bases between. Looked up from germline, CDR1 is MNHNS and CDR2 is SASEGT. This CDR3 is 13 amino acids long.

The rearrangement joins TRBV5-6 to TRBJ1-4, with 7 positions matching TRBD1. J was trimmed by 8 bases and V by 4 bases; bases with no gene match: 8. This CDR3 has 14 residues. Germline-derived CDR1 and CDR2 are SGHDT and YYEEEE. For the CDR3, the DNA is TGTGCCAGCAGCACGGGACAGAAGGGGGAAAAACTGTTTTTT. Protein product: CASSTGQKGEKLFF.

The rearrangement uses TRBV30 and TRBJ1-1; 8 bases are shared with TRBD1. Per germline, CDR1 GTSNPN and CDR2 SVGIG (reference sequence). Trimming removed 4 bases from V and 6 bases from J; junction bases left unmatched: 13. The CDR3 length is 15 residues. CDR3 DNA sequence: TGTGCCTGGAAACCAACGGACAGGGATTGGGCTGAAGCTTTCTTT. This gives the protein CAWKPTDRDWAEAFF. The variable domain in full, with the rest retrieved from reference TRBV30 and TRBJ1-1, is SQTIHQWPATLVQPVGSPLSLECTVEGTSNPNLYWYRQAAGRGLQLLFYSVGIGQISSEVPQNLSASRPQDRQFILSSKKLLLSDSGFYLCAWKPTDRDWAEAFFGQGTRLTVV.

The V gene is TRBV14, the J gene TRBJ1-1; D might be TRBD1 (6 bases). The germline gives CDR1 SGHDN, CDR2 FVKESK. The CDR3 runs to 15 residues. Trimming cost V 4 bases and J 0 bases, with 12 bases left between them. DNA of the CDR3: TGTGCCAGCAGCCGATCAGGGGTCCTGAACACTGAAGCTTTCTTT. Translated, it gives CASSRSGVLNTEAFF.